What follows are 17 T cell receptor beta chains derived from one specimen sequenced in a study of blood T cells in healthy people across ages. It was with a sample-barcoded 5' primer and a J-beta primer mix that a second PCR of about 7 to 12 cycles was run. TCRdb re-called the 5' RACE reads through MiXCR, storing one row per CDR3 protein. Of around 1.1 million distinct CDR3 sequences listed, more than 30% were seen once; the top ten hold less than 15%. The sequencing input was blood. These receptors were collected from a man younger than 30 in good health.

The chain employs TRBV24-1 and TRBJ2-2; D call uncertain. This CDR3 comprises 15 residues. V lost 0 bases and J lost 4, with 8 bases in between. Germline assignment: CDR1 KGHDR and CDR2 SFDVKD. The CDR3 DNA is TGTGCCACCAGTGATTTGAAGGGTGGCACCGGGGAGCTGTTTTTT. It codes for CATSDLKGGTGELFF.

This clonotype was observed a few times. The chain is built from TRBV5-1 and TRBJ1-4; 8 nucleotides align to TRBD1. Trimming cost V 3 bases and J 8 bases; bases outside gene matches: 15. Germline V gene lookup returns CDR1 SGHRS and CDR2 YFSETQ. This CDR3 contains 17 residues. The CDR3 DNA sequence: TGCGCCAGCAGCTCAACACCAGGGGGCGAGGTTCGCGAAAAACTGTTTTTT. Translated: CASSSTPGGEVREKLFF.

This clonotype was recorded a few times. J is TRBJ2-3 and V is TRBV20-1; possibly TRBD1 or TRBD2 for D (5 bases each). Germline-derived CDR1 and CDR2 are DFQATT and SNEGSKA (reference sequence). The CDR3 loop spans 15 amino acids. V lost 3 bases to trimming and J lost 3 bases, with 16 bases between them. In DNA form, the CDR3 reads TGCAGTGCTAGTGGGACCCGGGCTGAAACAGATACGCAGTATTTT. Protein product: CSASGTRAETDTQYF.

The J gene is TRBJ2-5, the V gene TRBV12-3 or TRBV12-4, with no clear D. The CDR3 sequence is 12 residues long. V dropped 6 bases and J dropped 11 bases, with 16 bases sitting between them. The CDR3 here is CASSIRLDQQYF. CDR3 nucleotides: TGTGCCAGCAGCATCCGCTTGGACCAGCAGTACTTC.

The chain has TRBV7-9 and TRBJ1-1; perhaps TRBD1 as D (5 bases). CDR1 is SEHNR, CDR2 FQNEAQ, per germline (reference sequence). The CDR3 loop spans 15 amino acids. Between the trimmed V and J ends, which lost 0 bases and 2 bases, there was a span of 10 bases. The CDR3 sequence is CASSLARDGNTEAFF. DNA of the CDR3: TGTGCCAGCAGCTTAGCCCGGGACGGTAACACTGAAGCTTTCTTT.

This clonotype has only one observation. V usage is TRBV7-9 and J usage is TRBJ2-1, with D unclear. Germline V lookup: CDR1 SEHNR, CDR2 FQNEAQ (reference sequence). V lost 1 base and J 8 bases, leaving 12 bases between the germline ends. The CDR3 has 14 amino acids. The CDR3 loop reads CASSLGTVIYEQFF. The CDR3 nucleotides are TGTGCCAGCAGCTTAGGTACAGTGATTTATGAGCAGTTCTTC.

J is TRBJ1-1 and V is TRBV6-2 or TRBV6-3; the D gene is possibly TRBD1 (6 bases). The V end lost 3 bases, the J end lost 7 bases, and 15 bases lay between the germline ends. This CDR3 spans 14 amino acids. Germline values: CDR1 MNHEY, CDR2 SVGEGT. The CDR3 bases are TGTGCCAGCAGTTATGGTAGCAGGGGCATTGAAGCTTTCTTT. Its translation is CASSYGSRGIEAFF.

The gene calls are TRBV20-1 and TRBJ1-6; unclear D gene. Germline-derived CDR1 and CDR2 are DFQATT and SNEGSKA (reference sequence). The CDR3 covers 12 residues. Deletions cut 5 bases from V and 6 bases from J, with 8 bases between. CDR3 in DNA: TGCAGTGCTGGGGAGGGTAATTCACCCCTCCACTTT. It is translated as CSAGEGNSPLHF.

The CDR3 reads CASSPREVAGELFF. The CDR3 DNA sequence: TGTGCCAGCAGTCCCCGGGAGGTGGCCGGGGAGCTGTTTTTT. This rearrangement joins TRBV12-3 or TRBV12-4 to TRBJ2-2; 7 bases line up with TRBD2. The CDR3 contains 14 residues. V was clipped by 5 bases and J by 6 bases; unmatched bases: 6.

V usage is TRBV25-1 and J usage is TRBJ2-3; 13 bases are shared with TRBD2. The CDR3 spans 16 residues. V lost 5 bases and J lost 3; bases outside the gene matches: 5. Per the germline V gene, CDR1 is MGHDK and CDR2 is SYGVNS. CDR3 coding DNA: TGTGCCAGCAGTCATTGGACTAGCGGGGGAACAGATACGCAGTATTTT. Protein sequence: CASSHWTSGGTDTQYF.

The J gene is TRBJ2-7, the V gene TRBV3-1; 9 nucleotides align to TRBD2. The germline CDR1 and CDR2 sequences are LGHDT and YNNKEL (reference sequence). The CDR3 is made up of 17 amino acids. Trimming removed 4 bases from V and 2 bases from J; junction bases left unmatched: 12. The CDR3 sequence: CASSPDARLAETYEQYF. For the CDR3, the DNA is TGTGCCAGCAGCCCGGATGCTAGACTAGCGGAAACCTACGAGCAGTACTTC.

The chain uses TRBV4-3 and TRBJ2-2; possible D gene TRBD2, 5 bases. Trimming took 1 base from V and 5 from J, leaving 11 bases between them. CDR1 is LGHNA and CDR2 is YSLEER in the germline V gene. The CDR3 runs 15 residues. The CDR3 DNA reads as TGCGCCAGCAGCCAAGGGGGTCCGGGAACCGGGGAGCTGTTTTTT. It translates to CASSQGGPGTGELFF.

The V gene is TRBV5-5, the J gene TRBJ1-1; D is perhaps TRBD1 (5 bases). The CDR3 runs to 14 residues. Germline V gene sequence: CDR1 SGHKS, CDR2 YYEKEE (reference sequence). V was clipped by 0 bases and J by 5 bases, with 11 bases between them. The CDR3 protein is CASSLGEWGTEAFF. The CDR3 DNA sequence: TGTGCCAGCAGCTTGGGGGAGTGGGGGACTGAAGCTTTCTTT.

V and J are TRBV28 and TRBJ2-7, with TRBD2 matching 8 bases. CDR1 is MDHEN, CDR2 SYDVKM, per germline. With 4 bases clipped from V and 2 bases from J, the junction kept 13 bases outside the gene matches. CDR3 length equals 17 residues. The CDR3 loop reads CASSSFSGETSPYEQYF. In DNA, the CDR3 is TGTGCCAGCAGTTCTTTTAGCGGGGAAACAAGCCCCTACGAGCAGTACTTC.

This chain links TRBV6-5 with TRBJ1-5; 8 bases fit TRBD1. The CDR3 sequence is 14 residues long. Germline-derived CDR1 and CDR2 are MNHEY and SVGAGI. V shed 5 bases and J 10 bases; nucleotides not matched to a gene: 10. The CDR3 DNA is TGTGCCAGCAGTGTATACGGGACAGGATCCCCCCAGCATTTT. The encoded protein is CASSVYGTGSPQHF.

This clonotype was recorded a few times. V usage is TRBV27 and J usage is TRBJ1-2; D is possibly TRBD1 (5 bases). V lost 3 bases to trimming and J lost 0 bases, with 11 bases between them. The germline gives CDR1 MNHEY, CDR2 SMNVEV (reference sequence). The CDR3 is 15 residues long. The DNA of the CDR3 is TGTGCCAGCAGTTTTTTTCAGGGTTCTAACTATGGCTACACCTTC. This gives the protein CASSFFQGSNYGYTF.

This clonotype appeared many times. The chain's CDR3 is CASSQDAGGAADTQYF. DNA for the CDR3: TGTGCCAGCAGCCAAGATGCCGGGGGGGCTGCAGATACGCAGTATTTT. This chain joins TRBV14 and TRBJ2-3; 8 positions match TRBD2. V lost 0 bases to trimming and J lost 4 bases; unmatched junction nucleotides: 6. The germline CDR1 and CDR2 sequences are SGHDN and FVKESK. The length of the CDR3 is 16 residues. Full variable domain (rest looked up from reference TRBV14 and TRBJ2-3): EAGVTQFPSHSVIEKGQTVTLRCDPISGHDNLYWYRRVMGKEIKFLLHFVKESKQDESGMPNNRFLAERTGGTYSTLKVQPAELEDSGVYFCASSQDAGGAADTQYFGPGTRLTVL.